This T cell receptor beta chain derives from a study of CD8 T cells in ankylosing spondylitis. Study-wide points: Blood from ankylosing spondylitis patients appeared to carry a characteristic roughly 8-variant TCR beta motif.

TCRdb processed the 5' RACE reads anew with MiXCR; each CDR3 protein has one entry. Among fewer than 550,000 distinct CDR3 sequences listed, roughly 5.2% were seen once. Germline-derived CDR1 and CDR2 are SGHTA and FQGNSA. The CDR3 spans 13 residues. The V and J ends lost 6 bases and 6 bases respectively, with 12 bases between them. This clonotype was detected only a few times. Its antigen is currently unknown. Sequencing was performed on blood, either unsorted or a sorted T cell fraction (not recorded which). This rearrangement joins TRBV7-2 to TRBJ2-1; no reliable D call. The sequence was collected from a male donor with ankylosing spondylitis. This CDR3 is CASSQRHLNEQFF. The DNA for the CDR3 is TGTGCCAGCAGTCAAAGACACCTCAATGAGCAGTTCTTC.